The 19 T cell receptor beta chains below all came from one sample that was sequenced in a study of T-cell memory formation after mild COVID-19. One entry per CDR3 protein results from TCRdb running MiXCR on the 5' RACE reads. This sample has around 500,000 distinct CDR3 sequences; 15% to 20% occur once, and the top ten carry 10% to 15%. Sequenced input: PBMCs or a T cell subset sorted from them (not recorded which). Receptors originate from an adult woman who had mild COVID-19 (a few samples of this study predate the infection). Cell type and time point are not known.

Only a few counts were recorded for this clonotype. The chain couples TRBV11-2 to TRBJ1-1; no firm D call. V was pared by 5 bases and J by 1 base, with 14 bases between. Per germline, CDR1 SGHAT and CDR2 FQNNGV. The CDR3 extends over 15 amino acids. CDR3 coding DNA: TGTGCCAGCAGCCCGTTGACGACAAGGAACACTGAAGCTTTCTTT. This encodes CASSPLTTRNTEAFF. The full variable domain, completed using reference TRBV11-2 and TRBJ1-1, is EAGVAQSPRYKIIEKRQSVAFWCNPISGHATLYWYQQILGQGPKLLIQFQNNGVVDDSQLPKDRFSAERLKGVDSTLKIQPAKLEDSAVYLCASSPLTTRNTEAFFGQGTRLTVV.

The V and J genes are TRBV29-1 and TRBJ1-2; 7 bases are shared with TRBD1. The CDR3 sequence is 11 residues long. The germline V gene has CDR1 SQVTM and CDR2 ANQGSEA. CDR3 sequence: CSTDRVDGYTF. The CDR3 DNA is TGCAGTACTGACAGGGTAGATGGCTACACCTTC.

The chain combines TRBV12-3 or TRBV12-4 with TRBJ1-6; D is undetermined. CDR3 length: 14 residues. Trimming stripped 5 bases from V and 6 bases from J, with 11 bases between. CDR3 DNA sequence: TGTGCCAGCAGTCCCGCGGGGTTTAATTCACCCCTCCACTTT. Translating gives CASSPAGFNSPLHF.

A few counts support this clonotype. The rearrangement joins TRBV6-5 to TRBJ1-1, with 9 nucleotides matching TRBD1. From germline, CDR1 is MNHEY and CDR2 SVGAGI. The CDR3 has 12 residues. J gave up 9 bases and V 6 bases, and 5 bases lay outside the gene matches. The CDR3 reads CASSSNRGQAFF. DNA of the CDR3: TGTGCCAGCAGCTCAAACAGGGGGCAAGCTTTCTTT.

This clonotype appeared many times. The chain has TRBV20-1 and TRBJ2-7; D not resolved. Germline lookup yields CDR1 DFQATT and CDR2 SNEGSKA (reference sequence). Trimming removed 0 bases at V and 3 bases at J, with 9 bases between. This CDR3 has 13 amino acids. DNA for the CDR3: TGCAGTGCTAGAGATAGCTGGAACTACGAGCAGTACTTC. Protein sequence: CSARDSWNYEQYF.

The V gene is TRBV24-1, the J gene TRBJ2-3; D is perhaps TRBD2 (5 bases). Trimming left V 7 bases short and J 5 bases short, with 9 bases between. The CDR3 spans 12 residues. Looked up from germline, CDR1 is KGHDR and CDR2 is SFDVKD. For the CDR3, the DNA is TGTGCCACCAGGGACTGGCAAGATACGCAGTATTTT. As protein: CATRDWQDTQYF.

The chain carries TRBV10-3 and TRBJ2-3; TRBD1 might be the D (6 bases). The germline V gene has CDR1 ENHRY and CDR2 SYGVKD. The CDR3 is 14 amino acids. V shed 3 bases and J shed 2 bases, with 9 bases lying between them. CDR3 DNA sequence: TGTGCCATCAGTGAACAGGGTAACACAGATACGCAGTATTTT. This codes for CAISEQGNTDTQYF.

The chain couples TRBV11-2 to TRBJ1-2; a possible D gene is TRBD1 (6 bases). The CDR3 loop spans 14 amino acids. The V and J ends lost 5 bases and 1 base respectively, with 11 bases between them. Per the germline V gene, CDR1 is SGHAT and CDR2 is FQNNGV. The CDR3 region is CASSHRDSNYGYTF. The CDR3 bases are TGTGCCAGCAGCCACAGGGATAGTAACTATGGCTACACCTTC.

This clonotype was detected only a few times. The chain employs TRBV4-2 and TRBJ2-3; TRBD2 matches at 11 bases. V dropped 0 bases and J dropped 0; count of bases not matched to a gene: 8. The CDR3 runs 19 residues. In germline, CDR1 is LGHNA, CDR2 YNFKEQ. CDR3 in DNA: TGTGCCAGCAGCCAAGAAAAAACTAGCGGGGGTCCTAGCACAGATACGCAGTATTTT. It yields the protein CASSQEKTSGGPSTDTQYF.

This clonotype was seen a few times. This sequence joins TRBV15 and TRBJ2-7, with TRBD2 matching over 10 bases. Germline CDR1 LNHNV, CDR2 YYDKDF (reference sequence). The trim removed 1 base at V and 7 bases at J, leaving 4 bases unmatched. The CDR3 extends over 14 amino acids. The CDR3 DNA reads as TGTGCCACCAGCAGAGGGCTAGCGGGAGTTGAGCAGTACTTC. Its protein is CATSRGLAGVEQYF.

This clonotype has more than one count but fewer than ten. In DNA, the CDR3 is TGTGCCAGCAGCCCCGGACGGCGACGCTCCTACGAGCAGTACTTC. Protein sequence: CASSPGRRRSYEQYF. The rearrangement uses TRBV7-2 and TRBJ2-7, with D hard to call. Germline V lookup: CDR1 SGHTA, CDR2 FQGNSA. This CDR3 comprises 15 residues. The V gene lost 5 bases and the J gene lost 0 bases, with 14 bases spanning the gap.

This clonotype was observed a handful of times. This sequence joins TRBV5-1 and TRBJ2-1, with D unclear. The V end lost 1 base, the J end lost 6 bases, and 8 bases lay between the germline ends. The CDR3 covers 13 residues. Looked up from germline, CDR1 is SGHRS and CDR2 is YFSETQ. The CDR3 region has the DNA TGCGCCAGCAGCTTGTCTCGGATCAATGAGCAGTTCTTC. Its protein product is CASSLSRINEQFF.

This clonotype has only a few counts. The CDR3 DNA follows: TGCGCCAGCAGCTCCCGAGGGGGGTATGGGAGTGGTACAGATACGCAGTATTTT. Translated: CASSSRGGYGSGTDTQYF. The gene calls are TRBV5-1 and TRBJ2-3; D tentatively fits TRBD1 or TRBD2 (6 bases each). V was trimmed by 3 bases and J by 3 bases, leaving 23 bases between them. CDR1 SGHRS and CDR2 YFSETQ come from the germline V gene. The CDR3 extends over 18 amino acids.

This clonotype was counted a few times. The chain recombines TRBV30 with TRBJ1-2; D might be TRBD1 (6 bases). The CDR3 has 15 amino acids. Between the trimmed V and J ends, which lost 0 bases and 0 bases, there was a span of 11 bases. Per the germline V gene, CDR1 is GTSNPN and CDR2 is SVGIG (reference sequence). The CDR3: CAWSVGDISNYGYTF. The CDR3 nucleotides are TGTGCCTGGAGTGTCGGGGACATTTCTAACTATGGCTACACCTTC.

The sample holds a few counts of this clonotype. The V gene is TRBV11-2, the J gene TRBJ2-3; tentatively, D is TRBD2 (5 bases). Trimming cost V 6 bases and J 8 bases, with 15 bases left between them. CDR1 and CDR2 (germline): SGHAT, FQNNGV. This CDR3 comprises 13 residues. The CDR3 coding sequence is TGTGCCAGCAGTATCGGGATTCTGGGTACGCAGTATTTT. Amino acid sequence: CASSIGILGTQYF.

This clonotype was detected a few times. CDR3 in amino acids: CSVIYRRKRNTEAFF. CDR3 in DNA: TGCAGCGTTATTTACCGGCGGAAAAGAAACACTGAAGCTTTCTTT. The rearrangement uses TRBV29-1 and TRBJ1-1; D is uncertain. The length of the CDR3 is 15 residues. Per germline, CDR1 SQVTM and CDR2 ANQGSEA. Trimming stripped 5 bases from V and 2 bases from J, with 18 bases between.

The chain combines TRBV7-2 with TRBJ2-2; D may be TRBD2 (5 bases). Deletions cut 1 base from V and 7 bases from J, with 10 bases between. Per germline, CDR1 SGHTA and CDR2 FQGNSA. The CDR3 consists of 14 residues. The CDR3 coding sequence is TGTGCCAGCAGCTTAGAGAGGGCCGGCGGGGAGCTGTTTTTT. Protein sequence: CASSLERAGGELFF. Combining the CDR3 with reference TRBV7-2 and TRBJ2-2 gives the whole variable domain GAGVSQSPSNKVTEKGKDVELRCDPISGHTALYWYRQSLGQGLEFLIYFQGNSAPDKSGLPSDRFSAERTGGSVSTLTIQRTQQEDSAVYLCASSLERAGGELFFGEGSRLTVL.

The chain has TRBV11-3 and TRBJ1-4, with no clear D. The CDR3 contains 12 residues. The V gene lost 2 bases and the J gene lost 4 bases, with 2 bases spanning the gap. The V gene's germline CDR1 is SGHNT and CDR2 YENEEA. For the CDR3, the DNA is TGTGCCAGCAGCTTAATTAATGAAAAACTGTTTTTT. The encoded protein is CASSLINEKLFF.

This chain links TRBV4-3 with TRBJ2-3; 8 bases align to TRBD1. J lost 4 bases, V lost 3 bases, and 9 bases had no gene match. This CDR3 contains 16 residues. Germline CDR1 is LGHNA and CDR2 is YSLEER. The CDR3 nucleotides are TGCGCCAGCAGCCATGTAGGGGACAGGATACCAGATACGCAGTATTTT. Translating it yields CASSHVGDRIPDTQYF.